This is a list of T cell receptor beta chains from one sample in a study of T cells in localized non-small cell lung cancer. Method: immunoSEQ multiplex PCR; TCRdb's copy keeps in-frame clones and lacks some. Of about 19,000 clones in the sample, roughly 80% were seen once. The sequencing used peripheral blood, collected before any cancer treatment. These TCRs come from a man aged 40-75 years with stage I lung adenocarcinoma. The CDR3 runs from the conserved cysteine through the conserved F or W. Fields, in order: J gene, CDR3 length, clone size, D gene, V gene, CDR3 DNA, CDR3 protein. A D gene is named only where the DNA matches it firmly. Clone sizes are given selectively: once, few, many, or a class where the clone is expanded.

TRBJ1-5,17,few,NA,TRBV28,TGTGCCAGCAGTTGGGGAGGCACAGGCCTTTCCAATCAGCCCCAGCATTTT,CASSWGGTGLSNQPQHF
TRBJ1-1,13,NA,NA,TRBV5-1,TGCGCCAGCAGCTTGGGTGGTGTTCCCCAAGCTTTCTTT,CASSLGGVPQAFF
TRBJ2-7,11,NA,NA,TRBV30,TGTGCCTGGAGGGGGCATCACGAGCAGTACTTC,CAWRGHHEQYF
TRBJ2-1,14,NA,NA,TRBV4-1,TGCGCCAGCAGCCAAGAGGCTAGCTCCAATGAGCAGTTCTTC,CASSQEASSNEQFF
TRBJ1-1,15,NA,NA,TRBV27,TGTGCCAGCAGTTTATCTACGGGACTGGGGACTGAAGCTTTCTTT,CASSLSTGLGTEAFF
TRBJ1-1,15,NA,TRBD1,TRBV18,TGTGCCAGCTCACCAGGGACAGGGCCCCGCTCTGAAGCTTTCTTT,CASSPGTGPRSEAFF
TRBJ2-7,15,once,NA,TRBV7-2,TGTGCCAGCAGCTTCGACAGCTTATTCTCCTACGAGCAGTACTTC,CASSFDSLFSYEQYF
TRBJ1-4,15,NA,NA,TRBV11-2,TGTGCCAGCAGCTTAGCGTATGCAACTAATGAAAAACTGTTTTTT,CASSLAYATNEKLFF
TRBJ1-3,15,NA,NA,TRBV5-6,TGTGCCAGCAGCTCCCGGGGGGGCTCTGGAAACACCATATATTTT,CASSSRGGSGNTIYF
TRBJ1-3,14,NA,NA,TRBV11-2,TGTGCCAGCAGCTTAGAACCGTCTGGAAACACCATATATTTT,CASSLEPSGNTIYF
TRBJ1-5,13,NA,NA,TRBV7-9,TGTGCCAGCAGCTTAGGCGGGGATCAGCCCCAGCATTTT,CASSLGGDQPQHF
TRBJ2-5,14,NA,NA,TRBV28,TGTGCCAGCAGTTTAGCCCAAAAAAGGGAGACCCAGTACTTC,CASSLAQKRETQYF
TRBJ1-5,15,NA,NA,TRBV4-1,TGCGCCAGCAGCCAAGATCGTGCTACCAATCAGCCCCAGCATTTT,CASSQDRATNQPQHF
TRBJ2-5,10,once,NA,TRBV28,TGTGCCACAGCCCAAGAGACCCAGTACTTC,CATAQETQYF
TRBJ2-3,17,NA,TRBD1,TRBV5-4,TGTGCCAGCAGCTCACAGGGGGCCCTACCTAGCACAGATACGCAGTATTTT,CASSSQGALPSTDTQYF
TRBJ2-2,15,NA,NA,TRBV4-3,TGCGCCAGCAGCCCAGGGAGCCAGAACACCGGGGAGCTGTTTTTT,CASSPGSQNTGELFF
TRBJ2-1,11,NA,NA,TRBV20-1,TGCAGTGCCCCGGACTATAATGAGCAGTTCTTC,CSAPDYNEQFF
TRBJ2-5,15,once,NA,TRBV19,TGTGCCAGTAGTATCCCTGCCAGGGGAGGAGAGACCCAGTACTTC,CASSIPARGGETQYF
TRBJ1-2,17,NA,TRBD1,TRBV14,TGTGCCAGCAGCCAGAATACACCAAACCCGGGACAGAGAGGCTACACCTTC,CASSQNTPNPGQRGYTF
TRBJ1-4,14,NA,NA,TRBV28,TGTGCCAGCAGTGGCGGAAATACTAATGAAAAACTGTTTTTT,CASSGGNTNEKLFF
TRBJ2-7,13,NA,TRBD1,TRBV10-3,TGTGCCGCCCACAGGGGGCAGTCCTACGAGCAGTACTTC,CAAHRGQSYEQYF
TRBJ1-3,13,NA,NA,TRBV2,TGTGCCAGCACTTCAGGTTTTCGGAACACCATATATTTT,CASTSGFRNTIYF
TRBJ2-5,15,NA,NA,TRBV13,TGTGCCAGCAGCCCCCGCGAGGTAGGAGAAGAGACCCAGTACTTC,CASSPREVGEETQYF